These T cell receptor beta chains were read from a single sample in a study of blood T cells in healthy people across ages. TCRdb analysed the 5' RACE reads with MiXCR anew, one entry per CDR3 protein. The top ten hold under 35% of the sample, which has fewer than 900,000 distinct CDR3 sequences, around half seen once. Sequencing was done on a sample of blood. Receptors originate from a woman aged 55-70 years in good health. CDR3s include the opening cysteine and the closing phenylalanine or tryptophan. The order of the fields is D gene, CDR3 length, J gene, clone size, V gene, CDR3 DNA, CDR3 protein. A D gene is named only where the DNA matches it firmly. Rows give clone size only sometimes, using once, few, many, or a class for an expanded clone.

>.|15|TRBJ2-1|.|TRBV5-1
TGCGCCAGCAGCTTGGCTGTCGGGAACTACAATGAGCAGTTCTTC
CASSLAVGNYNEQFF
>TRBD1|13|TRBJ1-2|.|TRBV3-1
TGTGCCAGCAGCCAAAGGACAGGTTATGGCTACACCTTC
CASSQRTGYGYTF
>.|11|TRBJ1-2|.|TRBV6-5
TGTGCCATCTATGGGAACTATGGCTACACCTTC
CAIYGNYGYTF
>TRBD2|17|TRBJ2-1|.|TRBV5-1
TGCGCCAGCAGTTATTATTATTCAACGCGGGAGTCGGCTGAGCAGTTCTTC
CASSYYYSTRESAEQFF
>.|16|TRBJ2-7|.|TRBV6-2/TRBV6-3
TGTGCCAGCAACTACGACGCGACTTCTAAAACCTACGAGCAGTACTTC
CASNYDATSKTYEQYF
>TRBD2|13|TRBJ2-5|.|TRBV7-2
TGTGCCAGCAGCTACCTAGCGGAAGAGACCCAGTACTTC
CASSYLAEETQYF
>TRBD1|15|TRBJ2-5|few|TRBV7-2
TGTGCCAGCAGCTTATTCATGACAGGGCAGGAGACCCAGTACTTC
CASSLFMTGQETQYF
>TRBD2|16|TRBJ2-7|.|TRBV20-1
TGCAGTGCTAGAAAGACTAGCGGGAGTATCTCCTACGAGCAGTACTTC
CSARKTSGSISYEQYF
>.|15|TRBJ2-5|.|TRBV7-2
TGTGCCAGCAGCTCTGACAGGAGCCTTGTCGAGACCCAGTACTTC
CASSSDRSLVETQYF
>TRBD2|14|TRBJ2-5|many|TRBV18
TGTGCCAGCTCACTAGTCGTCGGGGGGGAGACCCAGTACTTC
CASSLVVGGETQYF
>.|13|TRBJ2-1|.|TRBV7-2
TGTGCCAGCAGCTTAGTTCGGCCCAATGAGCAGTTCTTC
CASSLVRPNEQFF
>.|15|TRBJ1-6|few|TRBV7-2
TGTGCCAGCAGCTTCAGGGGAGGGGATAATTCACCCCTCCACTTT
CASSFRGGDNSPLHF
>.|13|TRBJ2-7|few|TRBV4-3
TGCGCCAGCAGCCAAGATTGGGGTTACGAGCAGTACTTC
CASSQDWGYEQYF
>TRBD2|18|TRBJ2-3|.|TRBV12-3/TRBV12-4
TGTGCCAGCAGTCCGCACGGGGGACTAGCGGTGGGCACAGATACGCAGTATTTT
CASSPHGGLAVGTDTQYF
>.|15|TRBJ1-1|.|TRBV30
TGTGCCTGGAGTGTTAGAAGGACACGGGGTGGTGAAGCTTTCTTT
CAWSVRRTRGGEAFF
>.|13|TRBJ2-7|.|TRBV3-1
TGTGCCAGCAGCCACCTCGACAGTTACGAGCAGTACTTC
CASSHLDSYEQYF
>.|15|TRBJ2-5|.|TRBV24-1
TGTGCCACCGCAGGGACGGATTGGTACCAAGAGACCCAGTACTTC
CATAGTDWYQETQYF
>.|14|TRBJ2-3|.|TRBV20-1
TGCAGTGCTCAGGCAGCGGTAGGGACAGATACGCAGTATTTT
CSAQAAVGTDTQYF
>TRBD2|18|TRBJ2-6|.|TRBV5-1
TGCGCCAGCAGCTTGGCCGGAGTAGCGGGATCTGGGGCCAACGTCCTGACTTTC
CASSLAGVAGSGANVLTF
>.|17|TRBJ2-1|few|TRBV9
TGTGCCAGCAGCGTCTCGTCAGACCAAACTAGTGGCAATGAGCAGTTCTTC
CASSVSSDQTSGNEQFF
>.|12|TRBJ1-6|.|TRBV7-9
TGTGCCAGCACGCGGGGAGATTCACCCCTCCACTTT
CASTRGDSPLHF
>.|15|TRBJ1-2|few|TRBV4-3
TGCGCCAGCAGCCAAGATAGGAGATCTAACTATGGCTACACCTTC
CASSQDRRSNYGYTF
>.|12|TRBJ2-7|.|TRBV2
TGTGCCAGCAGTGTTGGGGAACGAGGTGTGTACTTC
CASSVGERGVYF
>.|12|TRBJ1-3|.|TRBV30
TGTGCCTGGAGCAGGGGAGGAAACACTATATATTTC
CAWSRGGNTIYF
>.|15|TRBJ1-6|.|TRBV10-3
TGTGCCGTCAGTGACCTGGGGGGTCTCAGTGCACCCCTCCACTTT
CAVSDLGGLSAPLHF
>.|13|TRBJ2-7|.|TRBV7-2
TGTGCCAGCAGCTTCAACGTAGCCTACGAGCAGTACTTC
CASSFNVAYEQYF
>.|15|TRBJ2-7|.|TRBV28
TGTGCCAGCAGTTTCCGTTTTAGCGCCGCCTACGAGCAGTACTTC
CASSFRFSAAYEQYF
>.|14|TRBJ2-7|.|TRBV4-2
TGTGCCAGCAGCCAAGATCGACAGGCCTACGAGCAGTACTTC
CASSQDRQAYEQYF
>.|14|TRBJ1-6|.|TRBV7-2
TGTGCCAGCAGCCCCGGGAAAAGGGATTCACCCCTCCACTTT
CASSPGKRDSPLHF
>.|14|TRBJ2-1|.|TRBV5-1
TGCGCCAGCAGCCTGGGCACTACCAACAATGAGCAGTTCTTC
CASSLGTTNNEQFF
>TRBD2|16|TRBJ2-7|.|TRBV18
TGTGCCAGCTCACCAAGGATAGCGGGAGAAACCTACGAGCAGTACTTC
CASSPRIAGETYEQYF
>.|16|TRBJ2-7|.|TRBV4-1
TGCGCCAGCAGCCAAGCGCCGCCAGAGGCCCCCTACGAGCAGTACTTC
CASSQAPPEAPYEQYF
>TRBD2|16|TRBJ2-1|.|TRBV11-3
TGTGCCAGCAGCTTAGGGACTAGCGGGAGGACGAATGAGCAGTTCTTC
CASSLGTSGRTNEQFF
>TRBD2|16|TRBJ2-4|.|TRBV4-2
TGTGCCAGCAGCCTAACCCCTCTAGCGGGAGTTTCCATTCAGTACTTC
CASSLTPLAGVSIQYF
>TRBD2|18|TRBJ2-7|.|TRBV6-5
TGTGCCAGCAGTTACGCCCGGGCGGGGGGGGTCTCCTACAATGAGCAGTACTTC
CASSYARAGGVSYNEQYF
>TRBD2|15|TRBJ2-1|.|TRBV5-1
TGCGCCAGCAGCTTCGAGGGACTAGCGGCCAATGAGCAGTTCTTC
CASSFEGLAANEQFF
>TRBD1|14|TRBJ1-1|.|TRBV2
TGTGCCAGCACCAGGACAGGGTGGGACACTGAAGCTTTCTTT
CASTRTGWDTEAFF
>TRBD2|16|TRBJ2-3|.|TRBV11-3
TGTGCCAGCAGCCACGGAGGGCTAGCGGGAAGAGATACGCAGTATTTT
CASSHGGLAGRDTQYF
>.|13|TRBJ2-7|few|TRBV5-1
TGCGCCAGCAGCTCCGGACCGCTAGGCGAGCAGTACTTC
CASSSGPLGEQYF
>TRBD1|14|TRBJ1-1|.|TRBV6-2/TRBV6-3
TGTGCCAGCTGGAGAGCCGGGACAGCATCTGAAGCTTTCTTT
CASWRAGTASEAFF
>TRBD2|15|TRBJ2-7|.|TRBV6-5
TGTGCCAGCAGTTACGCGTCTAGCGGGGTCAACGAGCAGTACTTC
CASSYASSGVNEQYF